These 8 T cell receptor beta chains were sequenced from one sample in a study of HIV-infected children after antiretroviral therapy interruption. Described treatment: PENTA 11 planned treatment interruption arm or continuous ART arm. A 3' RACE protocol on RNA, with unique molecular identifiers, produced the TCR library. Each CDR3 protein gets one entry after TCRdb re-called the 3' RACE reads with MiXCR. The data show more than 75,000 distinct CDR3 sequences, about 6.9% seen once. The sample in question was CD45RA+ CD4+ T cells from PBMCs, pooled from several time points, obtained from a donor given antiretroviral therapy, either interrupted or continuous. Subset given: naive CD4+ CD45RA+ CD45RO- T cells. The origin of the receptors is a pool of human donors with HIV.

This clonotype was found many times. This rearrangement joins TRBV6-5 to TRBJ2-6; TRBD1 agrees at 10 bases. The germline V gene has CDR1 MNHEY and CDR2 SVGAGI. The CDR3 is 18 residues long. With 3 bases clipped from V and 0 bases from J, the junction kept 5 bases outside the gene matches. In DNA, the CDR3 is TGTGCCAGCAGTTATAAGGGACAGGGGAGCTCTGGGGCCAACGTCCTGACTTTC. Its protein product is CASSYKGQGSSGANVLTF.

This clonotype was seen more than once but under ten times. Compared with germline, one end of the junction differs, possibly owing to a read error. The V gene is TRBV6-1, the J gene TRBJ1-6; no clear D. Germline V gene sequence: CDR1 MNHNS, CDR2 SASEGT. The CDR3 length is 13 residues. Here the CDR3 DNA reads TGTGCCAGCAGTGATCAGTATAATTCGCCCCTCTACTTT. It yields the protein CASSDQYNSPLYF.

The chain has TRBV11-2 and TRBJ1-5, with TRBD1 as a possible D gene (5 bases). The CDR3 is 15 residues long. V was clipped by 5 bases and J by 2 bases, with 13 bases between them. Germline V gives CDR1 SGHAT, CDR2 FQNNGV. The DNA of the CDR3 is TGTGCCAGCAGCCGTGCGGGGGTCCGCAATCAGCCCCAGCATTTT. This sequence encodes CASSRAGVRNQPQHF. The full variable domain, completed using reference TRBV11-2 and TRBJ1-5, is EAGVAQSPRYKIIEKRQSVAFWCNPISGHATLYWYQQILGQGPKLLIQFQNNGVVDDSQLPKDRFSAERLKGVDSTLKIQPAKLEDSAVYLCASSRAGVRNQPQHFGDGTRLSIL.

This clonotype was counted at least ten times. The chain's CDR3 is CASSLDRTHTNTEAFF. The CDR3 coding sequence is TGCGCCAGCAGCTTGGACAGGACTCACACTAACACTGAAGCTTTCTTT. The rearrangement joins TRBV5-1 to TRBJ1-1; a weak D match, TRBD1 (5 bases). CDR3 length equals 16 residues. Germline CDR1 is SGHRS and CDR2 is YFSETQ. Trimming pared 0 bases from V and 2 bases from J, leaving 14 bases between. The whole variable domain, remainder taken from reference TRBV5-1 and TRBJ1-1, is KAGVTQTPRYLIKTRGQQVTLSCSPISGHRSVSWYQQTPGQGLQFLFEYFSETQRNKGNFPGRFSGRQFSNSRSEMNVSTLELGDSALYLCASSLDRTHTNTEAFFGQGTRLTVV.

This clonotype was detected only a few times. The genes are TRBV5-1 and TRBJ2-7; 10 nucleotides line up with TRBD1. Germline-derived CDR1 and CDR2 are SGHRS and YFSETQ. The J segment lost 1 base and the V segment lost 2 bases, leaving 9 bases of the junction unmatched. CDR3 length equals 17 residues. The CDR3 reads CASSFLPGTGVSYEQYF. DNA for the CDR3: TGCGCCAGCAGCTTCTTACCCGGGACAGGGGTTTCCTACGAGCAGTACTTC.

This clonotype was observed many times. The rearrangement links TRBV6-1 to TRBJ2-7; 8 positions match TRBD1. The CDR3 has 13 amino acids. Trimming removed 5 bases from V and 1 base from J; junction bases left unmatched: 1. The germline V gene encodes CDR1 MNHNS and CDR2 SASEGT. Here the CDR3 DNA reads TGTGCCAGCAGTCACAGGGGGTCCTACGAGCAGTACTTC. It codes for CASSHRGSYEQYF.

The V gene is TRBV13, the J gene TRBJ2-3; TRBD2 matches 16 bases. This CDR3 has 20 residues. J was trimmed by 2 bases and V by 5 bases; bases with no gene match: 13. CDR1 and CDR2 (germline): PRHDT, FYEKMQ (reference sequence). The CDR3 nucleotides read TGTGCCAGCAGCCCCCCGGGACAGGGACTAGCGGGGGGGTTCACAGATACGCAGTATTTT. Protein: CASSPPGQGLAGGFTDTQYF.

The chain recombines TRBV6-2 or TRBV6-3 with TRBJ1-5; maybe TRBD1 (5 bases). V was trimmed by 8 bases and J by 3 bases, leaving 17 bases between them. From germline, CDR1 is MNHEY and CDR2 SVGEGT. The CDR3 is 15 amino acids. The CDR3 sequence is CASYPGGVPNQPQHF. For the CDR3, the DNA is TGTGCCAGCTACCCCGGGGGGGTCCCCAATCAGCCCCAGCATTTT.